The 29 T cell receptor beta chains in this list originate from one sample, sequenced in a study of blood T cell repertoires in COVID-19. Here immunoSEQ multiplex PCR was the method, and the copy in TCRdb shows in-frame clones only, minus some. The sample holds some 190,000 clones, about 80% seen once. The sample consisted of peripheral blood. The receptors originated from a man in his fifties or sixties with acute or convalescent COVID-19.

The V and J genes are TRBV29-1 and TRBJ2-5; TRBD1 matches at 10 bases. Germline assignment: CDR1 SQVTM and CDR2 ANQGSEA. Trimming removed 7 bases from V and 5 bases from J; junction bases left unmatched: 10. The CDR3 spans 14 residues. CDR3: CSGDTGTGAETQYF. In DNA, the CDR3 is TGCAGCGGGGATACCGGGACAGGGGCGGAGACCCAGTACTTC.

V gene TRBV24-1 combines with J gene TRBJ2-6; 7 bases line up with TRBD2. CDR1 is KGHDR and CDR2 is SFDVKD in the germline V gene. The V and J ends lost 2 bases and 5 bases, in that order; junction bases with no gene match: 5. The CDR3 extends over 16 amino acids. The DNA of the CDR3 is TGTGCCACCAGTGATTCAGGGAGGGGCTGGGCCAACGTCCTGACTTTC. It yields the protein CATSDSGRGWANVLTF.

This clone came up once. J is TRBJ2-7 and V is TRBV12-5; 12 bases agree with TRBD1. The junction had 5 bases not matched to a gene; V was cut back by 5 bases and J by 6 bases. The CDR3 consists of 14 residues. Per germline, CDR1 LGHNT and CDR2 FRNRAP. The CDR3 loop is CASGAGTGGIEQYF. CDR3 sequence (DNA): TGTGCTAGTGGTGCCGGGACAGGGGGCATCGAGCAGTACTTC.

This chain joins TRBV24-1 and TRBJ1-6; D perhaps matches TRBD1 (6 bases). V lost 4 bases, J lost 7 bases, and 13 bases lay in between. Germline assignment: CDR1 KGHDR and CDR2 SFDVKD. The CDR3 is 15 amino acids. The CDR3 spells CATSEGTLRNSPLHF. In nucleotides, the CDR3 is TGTGCCACCAGTGAAGGGACATTGAGGAATTCACCCCTCCACTTT.

The rearrangement uses TRBV12-3 or TRBV12-4 and TRBJ1-1, with 7 nucleotides matching TRBD1. The CDR3 is 13 amino acids. The trim removed 8 bases at V and 4 bases at J, leaving 7 bases unmatched. CDR3 DNA: TGTGCCAGCGCCGACAGGGACGGCACTGAAGCTTTCTTT. Amino acid sequence: CASADRDGTEAFF.

This clone was observed a single time. The chain joins TRBV30 to TRBJ2-7, with TRBD2 identical over 10 bases. The V gene end was trimmed by 3 bases and the J gene end by 0 bases; junction bases not matched to a gene: 2. CDR1 GTSNPN and CDR2 SVGIG come from the germline V gene (reference sequence). The CDR3 is 14 residues long. The CDR3 reads CAWRLAGISYEQYF. The CDR3 region has the DNA TGTGCCTGGAGACTAGCGGGAATCTCCTACGAGCAGTACTTC.

V gene TRBV7-3 combines with J gene TRBJ2-1; 8 nucleotides match TRBD2. The CDR3 extends over 15 amino acids. CDR1 is SGHTA, CDR2 FQGTGA, per germline. V lost 4 bases, J lost 8 bases, and 10 bases stayed unmatched. The CDR3 bases are TGTGCCAGCAGCTCAGGGACTAGATTGGTCGATGAGCAGTTCTTC. This encodes CASSSGTRLVDEQFF.

This chain links TRBV7-9 with TRBJ2-1, with TRBD2 identical over 11 bases. The CDR3 is 16 residues long. Germline-derived CDR1 and CDR2 are SEHNR and FQNEAQ (reference sequence). The ends lost 5 bases at V and 7 bases at J; junction bases unmatched: 10. The CDR3 DNA reads TGTGCCAGCAGCCCACAGACTAGCGGGGCGACTAATGAGCAGTTCTTC. It yields the protein CASSPQTSGATNEQFF.

This sequence joins TRBV6-5 and TRBJ2-7; D is unclear. CDR3 length equals 15 residues. The germline V gene encodes CDR1 MNHEY and CDR2 SVGAGI. The V end lost 0 bases, the J end lost 5 bases, and 14 bases lay between the germline ends. The DNA for the CDR3 is TGTGCCAGCAGTTACTCCGGCAGGTACGGCCACGAGCAGTACTTC. It codes for CASSYSGRYGHEQYF.

This sequence joins TRBV6-5 and TRBJ2-2; 8 positions match TRBD1. Per the germline V gene, CDR1 is MNHEY and CDR2 is SVGAGI. J gave up 6 bases and V 8 bases, and 5 bases lay outside the gene matches. The CDR3 is made up of 13 amino acids. The CDR3 loop is CASHQGAAGELFF. CDR3 in DNA: TGTGCCAGCCATCAGGGGGCGGCCGGGGAGCTGTTTTTT.

The chain is built from TRBV27 and TRBJ2-7; 11 bases agree with TRBD2. V was pared by 4 bases and J by 4 bases, with 6 bases of the junction left unmatched. Germline lookup yields CDR1 MNHEY and CDR2 SMNVEV (reference sequence). The CDR3 runs to 15 residues. CDR3 region: CASSSTSGIGYEQYF. CDR3 nucleotide sequence: TGTGCCAGCAGTTCGACTAGCGGGATAGGTTACGAGCAGTACTTC.

In DNA form, the CDR3 reads TGTGCCAGCAGTCGCGCAGGGGTTTGGGATTCACCCCTCCACTTT. This encodes CASSRAGVWDSPLHF. The genes are TRBV6-5 and TRBJ1-6; a possible D gene is TRBD1 (6 bases). Germline CDR1 is MNHEY and CDR2 is SVGAGI. V was cut by 5 bases and J by 8 bases, with 16 bases left in between. This CDR3 is built from 15 residues.

V is TRBV7-2 and J is TRBJ1-2; unclear D gene. Germline CDR1 is SGHTA and CDR2 is FQGNSA. The CDR3 runs to 13 residues. Trimming pared 1 base from V and 8 bases from J, leaving 11 bases between. The CDR3 coding sequence is TGTGCCAGCAGCTTAGGGCACAGCAACGGCTACACCTTC. It yields the protein CASSLGHSNGYTF. The full variable domain, completed using reference TRBV7-2 and TRBJ1-2, is GAGVSQSPSNKVTEKGKDVELRCDPISGHTALYWYRQSLGQGLEFLIYFQGNSAPDKSGLPSDRFSAERTGGSVSTLTIQRTQQEDSAVYLCASSLGHSNGYTFGSGTRLTVV.

V gene TRBV7-2 combines with J gene TRBJ2-1; TRBD2 might be the D (6 bases). The germline CDR1 and CDR2 sequences are SGHTA and FQGNSA. Trimming shortened V by 0 bases and J by 4 bases, and 13 bases separated the two germline ends. The CDR3 is 16 residues long. The chain's CDR3 is CASSLAHGRGYNEQFF. In DNA form, the CDR3 reads TGTGCCAGCAGCTTAGCTCACGGGAGAGGTTACAATGAGCAGTTCTTC.

The chain joins TRBV9 to TRBJ1-6; 7 nucleotides agree with TRBD1. The CDR3 has 16 amino acids. With 0 bases clipped from V and 6 bases from J, the junction kept 6 bases outside the gene matches. Germline V gene lookup returns CDR1 SGDLS and CDR2 YYNGEE. CDR3 bases: TGTGCCAGCAGCGTAGCAGGGGCAGGGGGTAATTCACCCCTCCACTTT. Its protein is CASSVAGAGGNSPLHF.

The rearrangement joins TRBV4-3 to TRBJ2-5; D may be TRBD1 (7 bases). Trimming took 1 base from V and 2 from J, leaving 11 bases between them. The V gene's germline CDR1 is LGHNA and CDR2 YSLEER. This CDR3 comprises 15 residues. This chain's CDR3 is CASSQVAGGQETQYF. DNA of the CDR3: TGCGCCAGCAGCCAAGTGGCAGGGGGGCAAGAGACCCAGTACTTC.

The chain has TRBV30 and TRBJ2-1; possibly TRBD2 for D (6 bases). This CDR3 comprises 14 residues. Germline V CDR1 and CDR2: GTSNPN, SVGIG (reference sequence). V lost 5 bases to trimming and J lost 4 bases, with 15 bases between them. The DNA for the CDR3 is TGTGCCTGGGAGGGAGTAGCGGCATACAATGAGCAGTTCTTC. It is translated as CAWEGVAAYNEQFF.

The chain uses TRBV7-2 and TRBJ2-3, with D perhaps TRBD2 (6 bases). This CDR3 contains 14 residues. In germline, CDR1 is SGHTA, CDR2 FQGNSA. V was shortened by 3 bases and J by 2 bases, with 9 bases between the two germline ends. The CDR3 loop is CASSFSGTTDTQYF. CDR3 sequence (DNA): TGTGCCAGCAGCTTTAGCGGAACCACAGATACGCAGTATTTT.

The rearrangement uses TRBV3-1 (or the pseudogene TRBV3-2) and TRBJ2-5, with a tentative D call TRBD1 (5 bases). V gave up 7 bases and J gave up 2 bases, with 17 bases separating them. CDR1 is LGHDT, CDR2 YNNKEL, per germline (reference sequence). The CDR3 is 15 amino acids. The DNA for the CDR3 is TGTGCCAGCAATTGGCAGGCGACAGAGCAAGAGACCCAGTACTTC. Protein product: CASNWQATEQETQYF.

The rearrangement uses TRBV11-2 and TRBJ2-2, with D perhaps TRBD1 (5 bases). The germline CDR1 and CDR2 sequences are SGHAT and FQNNGV. The CDR3 runs to 14 residues. Trimming removed 5 bases at V and 5 bases at J, with 12 bases between. CDR3 loop: CASSRVRETGELFF. DNA for the CDR3: TGTGCCAGCAGCAGGGTCAGGGAAACCGGGGAGCTGTTTTTT.

This clone was detected once. The chain carries TRBV9 and TRBJ2-3; 9 bases are shared with TRBD1. After removal of 0 bases from V and 6 bases from J, the junction contained 26 bases not matched to a gene. This CDR3 has 22 residues. Germline V gene sequence: CDR1 SGDLS, CDR2 YYNGEE. CDR3 sequence reads: CASSVATGGANQGGRPADTQYF. The CDR3 DNA reads as TGTGCCAGCAGCGTAGCTACAGGGGGCGCCAACCAAGGGGGCAGACCGGCCGATACGCAGTATTTT.

V is TRBV29-1 and J is TRBJ2-1; D unresolved. CDR1 and CDR2 from the germline V gene are SQVTM and ANQGSEA. Trimming removed 0 bases from V and 0 bases from J, with 12 bases in between. CDR3 length equals 16 residues. CDR3 sequence reads: CSVEDHPAASYNEQFF. The CDR3 DNA reads as TGCAGCGTTGAAGATCATCCCGCGGCCTCCTACAATGAGCAGTTCTTC.

The chain combines TRBV5-1 with TRBJ1-5; no definite D call. Germline-derived CDR1 and CDR2 are SGHRS and YFSETQ. With 0 bases removed from V and 0 bases from J, the gap between germline ends came to 7 bases. The CDR3 has 15 residues. The CDR3 spells CASSLAGNSNQPQHF. The CDR3 DNA sequence: TGCGCCAGCAGCTTGGCCGGTAATAGCAATCAGCCCCAGCATTTT. The variable domain in full, completed from reference TRBV5-1 and TRBJ1-5, reads KAGVTQTPRYLIKTRGQQVTLSCSPISGHRSVSWYQQTPGQGLQFLFEYFSETQRNKGNFPGRFSGRQFSNSRSEMNVSTLELGDSALYLCASSLAGNSNQPQHFGDGTRLSIL.

CDR3 in DNA: TGTGCCAGTAGTTCCCGGGTGTATGGCACTGAAGCTTTCTTT. It codes for CASSSRVYGTEAFF. The V and J genes are TRBV19 and TRBJ1-1; unclear D gene. The germline CDR1 and CDR2 sequences are LNHDA and SQIVND (reference sequence). The V end was cut by 5 bases, the J end by 4 bases, with 14 bases between. The CDR3 spans 14 residues.

This chain links TRBV7-3 with TRBJ2-7; 11 bases align to TRBD2. The CDR3 runs 17 residues. The V segment lost 1 base and the J segment 0 bases; nucleotides outside the gene matches: 5. The germline CDR1 and CDR2 sequences are SGHTA and FQGTGA. Here the CDR3 DNA reads TGTGCCAGCAGCTTAATGGTAGCGGGAGGGGACTCCTACGAGCAGTACTTC. This encodes CASSLMVAGGDSYEQYF. Full variable domain (outside the CDR3, taken from reference TRBV7-3 and TRBJ2-7): GAGVSQTPSNKVTEKGKYVELRCDPISGHTALYWYRQSLGQGPEFLIYFQGTGAADDSGLPNDRFFAVRPEGSVSTLKIQRTERGDSAVYLCASSLMVAGGDSYEQYFGPGTRLTVT.

In its sample, this clone was seen once. J is TRBJ2-3 and V is TRBV2, with D uncertain. This CDR3 spans 15 amino acids. Germline V gives CDR1 SNHLY, CDR2 FYNNEI. The V end lost 0 bases, the J end lost 4 bases, and 11 bases lay between the germline ends. The CDR3 loop is CASSEAGAAPDTQYF. CDR3 bases: TGTGCCAGCAGTGAAGCGGGCGCCGCCCCAGATACGCAGTATTTT.

This clone was picked up a small number of times. This chain connects TRBV2 to TRBJ2-7; D is uncertain. The CDR3 extends over 16 amino acids. With 4 bases removed from V and 0 bases from J, the gap between germline ends came to 16 bases. The germline CDR1 and CDR2 sequences are SNHLY and FYNNEI. CDR3 coding DNA: TGTGCCAGCAGTGGGTTTGAGCGCCCCAGCTCCTACGAGCAGTACTTC. Its translation: CASSGFERPSSYEQYF. Full variable domain (outside the CDR3, taken from reference TRBV2 and TRBJ2-7): EPEVTQTPSHQVTQMGQEVILRCVPISNHLYFYWYRQILGQKVEFLVSFYNNEISEKSEIFDDQFSVERPDGSNFTLKIRSTKLEDSAMYFCASSGFERPSSYEQYFGPGTRLTVT.

This clone was found a few times. The rearrangement links TRBV20-1 to TRBJ1-4; D not certain. CDR3 length: 13 amino acids. Trimming removed 3 bases from V and 5 bases from J, with 10 bases in between. Germline assignment: CDR1 DFQATT and CDR2 SNEGSKA (reference sequence). CDR3: CSASVGENEKLFF. The CDR3 DNA reads TGCAGTGCTAGTGTGGGAGAAAATGAAAAACTGTTTTTT.

The chain recombines TRBV19 with TRBJ2-7, with 7 bases lining up with TRBD1. V lost 2 bases and J lost 6; bases outside the gene matches: 13. This CDR3 region has 16 residues. The germline gives CDR1 LNHDA, CDR2 SQIVND (reference sequence). For the CDR3, the DNA is TGTGCCAGTAGTATAACCCCCAGACAGGGTGCGGGCGAGCAGTACTTC. Amino acid sequence: CASSITPRQGAGEQYF.